This entry features one TCR beta chain sequence. RNA transcripts gave rise to amplified TCR beta CDR3 regions. HTBI primers drove first-round RT-PCR of the TCR CDR3. TCRdb ran MiXCR on the multiplex PCR reads and lists one entry per CDR3 protein. The sample shows hundreds of thousands of distinct CDR3 sequences, less than 15% of them seen only once. Patients aged 18 to 65 had newly diagnosed hyperthyroidism that had lasted under 2 months. This entry belongs to a study of T cells in Graves' hyperthyroidism and ophthalmopathy. The CDR3 covers 14 residues. V was pared by 5 bases and J by 3 bases, with 13 bases between. In germline, CDR1 is LNHNV, CDR2 YYDKDF (reference sequence).

The chain recombines TRBV15 with TRBJ1-1; TRBD1 is a possible D gene (5 bases). This receptor was obtained from a woman aged 18-35 years with Graves' hyperthyroidism. What was sequenced was blood. The CDR3 DNA reads TGTGCCACCAGCCTCCACGTGGGGGACACTGAAGCTTTCTTT. This codes for CATSLHVGDTEAFF. Supplemented by reference TRBV15 and TRBJ1-1, the full variable domain reads DAMVIQNPRYQVTQFGKPVTLSCSQTLNHNVMYWYQQKSSQAPKLLFHYYDKDFNNEADTPDNFQSRRPNTSFCFLDIRSPGLGDTAMYLCATSLHVGDTEAFFGQGTRLTVV.